This TCR beta chain was recovered during a study of graft-versus-host responses after intestinal transplantation (TCRdb year 2021). For context, the study as a whole: Multivisceral, liver-intestinal, or isolated intestinal transplants were received by the recipients. All recipients received anti-thymocyte globulin induction followed by maintenance tacrolimus and steroids for approximately 3 years. A peak of at least 4% donor T cells among recipient peripheral blood mononuclear cells was the definition used for donor T cell macrochimerism. The cohort enrolled some 23 intestinal transplant recipients including one retransplant, and a few patients lacking pretransplant specimens were excluded. Instead of going to the commercial service, samples from three later patients were sequenced in-house on an Illumina MiSeq and processed with MiXCR. Alloreactive clones were identified by sequencing pre-transplant mixed lymphocyte reaction products and comparing these products with unstimulated pre-transplant donor and recipient T cells. Bulk TCR-beta CDR3 sequencing was used to track graft-versus-host and host-versus-graft alloreactive T cell clones in the graft, circulation and bone marrow after intestinal transplantation. Results and caveats for the whole study, not just this receptor: Peak levels of circulating GvH clones were associated with declines in HvG clones early after transplant. Conclusions were limited by the relatively low number and heterogeneity of intestinal transplant patients. High GvH to HvG T cell clonal ratios were observed in the allografts of patients with donor T cell macrochimerism. GvH clones were detected in recipient bone marrow, and some appeared earlier in ileal mucosa or blood, consistent with an intestinal mucosal origin.

Blood samples were collected up to 4 times in the first month after transplant and then at least monthly when available. The germline V gene yields SGHVS for CDR1 and FNYEAQ for CDR2. The CDR3 covers 16 residues, taking in both the cysteine and the phenylalanine. CDR3 DNA only is kept here, 48 bases in frame from base 1. The junction shows trimming of 1 base on V and 4 bases on J, plus 14 bases between the germline ends. Libraries were made using the immunoSEQ multiplex PCR assay. For most patients, high-throughput TCR-beta CDR3 sequencing of genomic DNA was performed by Adaptive Biotechnologies. The original methods were these. TCR sequencing data were retrieved from Adaptive's ImmunoSEQ software for 18 patients, whereas a few other patients were processed with MiXCR and VDJtools. CDR3 nucleotide sequences shared by donor and recipient were removed because the origin of these sequences could not be assigned. To count as alloreactive, a clone needed at least 2-fold expansion over unstimulated cells and a minimum CFSE-low frequency of 0.002% (template counts) or 0.001% (read counts). A clone was considered mappable if detected in the sequenced pre-transplant spleen, lymph node, or MLR CFSE-low populations of the donor or recipient. Cumulative frequency of alloreactive clones was calculated as a percentage of all sequences weighted by copy number. Held by TCRdb, this immuneACCESS table contains in-frame sequences only and omits some clones. Under half of the omission traces to an unresolved V gene where checked; the cause of the rest is unknown. The DNA gave D and trimming, while V, J and clone size come from that table. The sample data list around 92,000 clones, and 86% of these were observed just once. The ten biggest clones cover 1.4% to 1.5% of the sample.

Remarks on this clone: This clone's antigen is unknown. Base qualities are not recorded, but no much larger clone differs from it by a single base.

This specimen consisted of PBMCs, obtained 255 days after intestinal transplant. The V and J genes are TRBV7-6 and TRBJ1-3; a confident D gene designation cannot be given. This clonotype originated in a human patient who received an intestinal transplant, so some T cells may come from the graft donor. The base sequence is TGTGCCAGCAGCTTAGGGGCAGGAAGAACGGGAAACACCATATATTTT. Translated, this gives CASSLGAGRTGNTIYF.